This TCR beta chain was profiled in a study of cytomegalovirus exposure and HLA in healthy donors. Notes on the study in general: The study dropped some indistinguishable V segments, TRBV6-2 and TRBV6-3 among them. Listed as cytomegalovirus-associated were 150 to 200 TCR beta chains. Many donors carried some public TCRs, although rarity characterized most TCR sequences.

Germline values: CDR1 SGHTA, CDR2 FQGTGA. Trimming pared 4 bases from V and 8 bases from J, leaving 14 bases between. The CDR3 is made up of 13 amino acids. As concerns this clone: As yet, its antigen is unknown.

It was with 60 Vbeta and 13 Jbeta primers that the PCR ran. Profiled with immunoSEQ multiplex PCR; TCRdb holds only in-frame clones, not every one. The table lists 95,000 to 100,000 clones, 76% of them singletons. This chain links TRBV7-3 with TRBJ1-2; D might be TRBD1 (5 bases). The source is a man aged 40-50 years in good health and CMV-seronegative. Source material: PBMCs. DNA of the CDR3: TGTGCCAGCAGCTCCCGCCGGGGACTCGGCTACACCTTC. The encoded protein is CASSSRRGLGYTF.